This TCR beta chain was sequenced for a study of T cells in Graves' hyperthyroidism and ophthalmopathy. CDR1 is MNHEY, CDR2 SVGEGT, per germline. Deletions cut 10 bases from V and 7 bases from J, with 20 bases between. CDR3 size: 14 residues. This clonotype was counted ten times or more. Its cognate antigen is unknown. Study-level results: Clonotypes that were expanded in thyroid above 0.001 mostly appeared in blood too.

Clinical symptoms, serum thyroxine, TRAb, thyroid ultrasound and orbital computed tomography informed diagnoses. TCR beta CDR3 regions were amplified from RNA. A first-round RT-PCR of the TCR CDR3 used the HTBI primer set. TCRdb processed the multiplex PCR reads anew with MiXCR; each CDR3 protein has one entry. The repertoire holds more than 500,000 distinct CDR3 sequences, with roughly 16% as singletons. The material sequenced was blood. The sequence was obtained from a woman aged 30 to 39 with Graves' hyperthyroidism. J is TRBJ2-1 and V is TRBV6-2 or TRBV6-3; tentatively, D is TRBD2 (5 bases). CDR3: CATRERAGSNEQFF. The CDR3 DNA is TGTGCCACTAGAGAGAGAGCTGGGAGTAATGAGCAGTTCTTC.